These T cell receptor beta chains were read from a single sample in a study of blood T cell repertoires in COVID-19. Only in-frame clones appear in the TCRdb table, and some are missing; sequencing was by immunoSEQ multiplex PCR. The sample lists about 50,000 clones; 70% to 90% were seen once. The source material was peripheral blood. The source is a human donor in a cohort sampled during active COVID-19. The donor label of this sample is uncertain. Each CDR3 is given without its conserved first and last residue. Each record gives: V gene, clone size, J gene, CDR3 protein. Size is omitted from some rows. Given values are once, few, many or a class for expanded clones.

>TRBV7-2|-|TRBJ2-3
ASSGAYTDTQY
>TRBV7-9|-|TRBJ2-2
ASSLLATGELF
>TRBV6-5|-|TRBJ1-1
ASKDSHTEAF
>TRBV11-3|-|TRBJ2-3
ASSSWEGDQY
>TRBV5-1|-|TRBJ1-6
ASSFRGRDNSPLH
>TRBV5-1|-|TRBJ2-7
ASSPGLAYSLEQY
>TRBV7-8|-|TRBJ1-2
ASSLRQGLIQDGYT
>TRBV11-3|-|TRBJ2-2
ASSLGWEGTGELF
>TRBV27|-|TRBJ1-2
ASSTSTGDPYGYT
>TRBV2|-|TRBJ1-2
ASSGQGMGNYGYT
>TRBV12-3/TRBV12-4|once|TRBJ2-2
ASSLGTTGELF
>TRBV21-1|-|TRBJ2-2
ASSKGGVNTGELF
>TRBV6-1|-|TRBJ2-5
ASSEARETQY
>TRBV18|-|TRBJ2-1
ASSIGHLGDEQF
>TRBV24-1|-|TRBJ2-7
ATSQGYEQY
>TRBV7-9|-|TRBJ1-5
ASSLGGTGFSAQPQH
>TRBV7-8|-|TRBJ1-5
ASSLEANQPQH
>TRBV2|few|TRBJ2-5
ASSEASLAGTETQY
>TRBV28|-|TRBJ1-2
ASSLSGGIVVT
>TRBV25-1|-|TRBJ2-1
ASSGAGGSYNEQF
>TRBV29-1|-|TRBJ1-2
SVEGAGMKTDGYT
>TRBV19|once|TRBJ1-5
ASTGTGGNQPQH
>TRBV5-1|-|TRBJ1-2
ASSLGTGGLSQGYT
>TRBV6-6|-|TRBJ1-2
ASSYSPQGRYGYT
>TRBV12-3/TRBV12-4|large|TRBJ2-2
ASSFGLRELF
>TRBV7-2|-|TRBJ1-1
ASSSQGWGNTEAF
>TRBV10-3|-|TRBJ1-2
AISDTGIYGYT
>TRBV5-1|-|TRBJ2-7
ASSSGQGFDEQY
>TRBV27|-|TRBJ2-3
ASSSGRTDTQY
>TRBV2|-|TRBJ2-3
ASGSGTSDTQY
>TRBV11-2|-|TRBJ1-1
ASSLYAGTGMTEAF
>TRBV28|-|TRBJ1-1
ASNTPNTEAF